Following are 2 T cell receptor beta chains from one sample sequenced in a study of CD8+ T cells in alopecia areata. Sequencing templates came from extracted RNA that was reverse transcribed into cDNA. Clones were sequenced by immunoSEQ multiplex PCR, and TCRdb holds only the in-frame ones, with some missing. The table lists 100,000 to 150,000 clones, roughly 55% of them singletons. The treatment was: oral pan-JAK inhibitor, 5-10 mg twice daily. The specimen was CD4+ T cells sorted from blood, collected at week 4, from a patient treated with tofacitinib. Receptors were obtained from a human donor with alopecia areata.

The CDR3 sequence: CSARGEGAAFF. The DNA of the CDR3 is TGCAGTGCTAGAGGAGAGGGCGCAGCTTTCTTT. The rearrangement links TRBV20-1 to TRBJ1-1; D is unresolved. CDR1 DFQATT and CDR2 SNEGSKA come from the germline V gene (reference sequence). CDR3 length: 11 amino acids. V lost 1 base, J lost 10 bases, and 10 bases lay in between.

This clone was counted only a few times. The chain links TRBV2 to TRBJ1-6; 9 nucleotides line up with TRBD1. This CDR3 is 17 amino acids long. After removal of 6 bases from V and 6 bases from J, the junction contained 12 bases not matched to a gene. Germline V gives CDR1 SNHLY, CDR2 FYNNEI. In DNA, the CDR3 is TGTGCCAGCAGAGCTAAGCCGGGACAGGGCTTTAATTCACCCCTCCACTTT. Its translation: CASRAKPGQGFNSPLHF.